Listed below are T cell receptor beta chains from one sample, sequenced in a study of T cells after yellow fever vaccination. TCRdb recomputed calls from the 5' RACE reads with MiXCR, one row per CDR3 protein. The sample lists fewer than 150,000 distinct CDR3 sequences, 7.2% seen once, with approximately 3% in the top ten. Specimen: CD4+ T cells sorted from PBMCs, collected approximately 40 days after the first yellow fever vaccination. Every receptor here comes from a man aged 18-30 years who received the YFV17D yellow fever vaccine. Both conserved end residues are part of each CDR3. D genes are given only for firm matches. Size values are once, few and many counts, or a class for expanded clones, and some rows have none.

many	TRBD1	TRBJ1-5	TRBV7-2	CASTDRAQPQHF	TGTGCCAGCACGGACAGGGCCCAGCCCCAGCATTTT
many	-	TRBJ1-6	TRBV11-2	CASSPQALRVTEALHF	TGTGCCAGCAGCCCTCAGGCCTTAAGGGTAACGGAGGCCCTCCACTTT
many	-	TRBJ2-5	TRBV7-2	CASSLMRGEETQYF	TGTGCCAGCAGCTTAATGAGAGGGGAAGAGACCCAGTACTTC
few	-	TRBJ1-4	TRBV20-1	CSARGTDEKLFF	TGCAGTGCTAGAGGGACAGATGAAAAACTGTTTTTT
few	TRBD1	TRBJ1-1	TRBV5-1	CASSPGQGTTYTEAFF	TGCGCCAGCAGCCCAGGACAGGGTACAACTTACACTGAAGCTTTCTTT
many	-	TRBJ2-2	TRBV6-5	CASSWGGLTGELFF	TGTGCCAGCAGTTGGGGGGGGCTCACCGGGGAGCTGTTTTTT
many	-	TRBJ1-1	TRBV12-3/TRBV12-4	CASSFLGSEAFF	TGTGCCAGCAGTTTCTTGGGATCTGAAGCTTTCTTT
many	-	TRBJ1-1	TRBV12-3/TRBV12-4	CASSPSSFRTEAFF	TGTGCCAGCAGCCCGAGTAGTTTTAGAACTGAAGCTTTCTTT
many	-	TRBJ2-7	TRBV7-2	CASSHFSGSVYEQYF	TGTGCCAGCAGCCACTTTAGCGGTTCGGTTTACGAGCAGTACTTC
many	-	TRBJ2-6	TRBV4-3	CASSHGETASGANVLTF	TGCGCCAGCAGCCATGGTGAGACTGCCTCTGGGGCCAACGTCCTGACTTTC
-	-	TRBJ2-7	TRBV5-1	CASSLEDRSYEQYF	TGCGCCAGCAGCTTGGAGGATCGATCCTACGAGCAGTACTTC
few	TRBD1	TRBJ1-4	TRBV7-9	CASSMGQGEEKLFF	TGTGCCAGCAGCATGGGACAGGGGGAAGAAAAACTGTTTTTT